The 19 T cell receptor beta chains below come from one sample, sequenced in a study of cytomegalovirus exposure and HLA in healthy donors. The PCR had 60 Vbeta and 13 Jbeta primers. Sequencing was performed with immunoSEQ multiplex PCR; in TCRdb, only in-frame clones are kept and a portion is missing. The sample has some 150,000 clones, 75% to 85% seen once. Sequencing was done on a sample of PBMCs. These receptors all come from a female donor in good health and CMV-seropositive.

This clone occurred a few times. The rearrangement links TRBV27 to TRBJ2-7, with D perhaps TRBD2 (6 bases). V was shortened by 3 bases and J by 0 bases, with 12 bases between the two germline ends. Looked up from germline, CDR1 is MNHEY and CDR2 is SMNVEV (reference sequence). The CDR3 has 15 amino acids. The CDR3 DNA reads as TGTGCCAGCAGTTTCTCGGGGAGGAGCTCCTACGAGCAGTACTTC. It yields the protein CASSFSGRSSYEQYF.

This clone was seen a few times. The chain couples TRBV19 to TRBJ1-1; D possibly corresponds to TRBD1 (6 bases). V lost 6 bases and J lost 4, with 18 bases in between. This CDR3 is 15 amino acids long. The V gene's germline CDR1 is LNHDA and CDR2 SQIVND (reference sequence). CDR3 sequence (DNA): TGTGCCAGTAGACTCAACTTTATAGGGGGCACTGAAGCTTTCTTT. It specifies CASRLNFIGGTEAFF.

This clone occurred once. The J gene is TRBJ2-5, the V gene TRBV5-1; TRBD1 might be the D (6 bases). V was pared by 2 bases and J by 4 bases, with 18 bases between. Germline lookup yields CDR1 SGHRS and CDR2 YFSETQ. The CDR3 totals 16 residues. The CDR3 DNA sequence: TGCGCCAGCAGCTTATCGGTCAGGGGCGGTGGAGAGACCCAGTACTTC. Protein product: CASSLSVRGGGETQYF.

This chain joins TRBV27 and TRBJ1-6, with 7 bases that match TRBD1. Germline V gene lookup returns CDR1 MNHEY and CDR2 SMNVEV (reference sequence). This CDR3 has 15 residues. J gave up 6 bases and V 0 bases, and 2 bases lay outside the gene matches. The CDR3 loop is CASSLSRGSNSPLHF. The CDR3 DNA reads TGTGCCAGCAGTTTATCCAGGGGGAGTAATTCACCCCTCCACTTT.

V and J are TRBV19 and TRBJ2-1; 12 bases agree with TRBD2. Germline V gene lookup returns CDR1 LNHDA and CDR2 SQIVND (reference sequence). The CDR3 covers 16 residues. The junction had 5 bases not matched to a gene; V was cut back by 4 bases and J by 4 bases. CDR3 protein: CASSRTSGRMYNEQFF. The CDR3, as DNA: TGTGCCAGTAGTAGAACTAGCGGGAGGATGTACAATGAGCAGTTCTTC.

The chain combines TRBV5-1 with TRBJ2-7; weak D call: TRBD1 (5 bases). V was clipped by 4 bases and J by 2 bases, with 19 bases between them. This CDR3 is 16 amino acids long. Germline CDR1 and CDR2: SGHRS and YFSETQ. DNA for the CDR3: TGCGCCAGCAGCACCCTAGGGGTTCCCCTCGCCTACGAGCAGTACTTC. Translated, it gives CASSTLGVPLAYEQYF.

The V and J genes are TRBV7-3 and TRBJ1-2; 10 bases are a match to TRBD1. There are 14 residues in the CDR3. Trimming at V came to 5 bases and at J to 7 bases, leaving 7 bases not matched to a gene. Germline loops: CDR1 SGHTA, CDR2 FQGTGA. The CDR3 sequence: CASSPTGGVGGYTF. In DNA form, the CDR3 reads TGTGCCAGCAGCCCGACAGGGGGCGTCGGTGGCTACACCTTC.

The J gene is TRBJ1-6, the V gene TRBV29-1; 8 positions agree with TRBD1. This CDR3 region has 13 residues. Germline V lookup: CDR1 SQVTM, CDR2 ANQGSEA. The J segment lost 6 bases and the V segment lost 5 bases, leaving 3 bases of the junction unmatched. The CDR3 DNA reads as TGCAGCGTTCGGGACAGGCCTAATTCACCCCTCCACTTT. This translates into CSVRDRPNSPLHF.

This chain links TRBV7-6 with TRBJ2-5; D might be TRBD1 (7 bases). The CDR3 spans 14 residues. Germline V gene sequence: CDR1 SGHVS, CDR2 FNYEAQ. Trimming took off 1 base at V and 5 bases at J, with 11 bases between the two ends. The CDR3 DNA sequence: TGTGCCAGCAGCTTAGTGGCAGGGGGGGAGACCCAGTACTTC. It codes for CASSLVAGGETQYF.

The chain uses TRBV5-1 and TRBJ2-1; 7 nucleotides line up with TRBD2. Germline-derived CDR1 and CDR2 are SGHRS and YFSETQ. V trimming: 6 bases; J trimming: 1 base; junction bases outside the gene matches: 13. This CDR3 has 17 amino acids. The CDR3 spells CASTLGGGGTSYNEQFF. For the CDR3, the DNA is TGCGCCAGCACCCTTGGTGGGGGAGGGACTTCCTACAATGAGCAGTTCTTC.

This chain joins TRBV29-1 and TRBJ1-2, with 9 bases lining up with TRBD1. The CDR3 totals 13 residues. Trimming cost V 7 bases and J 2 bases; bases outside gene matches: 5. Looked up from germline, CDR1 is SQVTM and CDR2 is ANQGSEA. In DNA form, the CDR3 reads TGCAGCGCCACACAGGGGGCAAACTATGGCTACACCTTC. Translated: CSATQGANYGYTF.

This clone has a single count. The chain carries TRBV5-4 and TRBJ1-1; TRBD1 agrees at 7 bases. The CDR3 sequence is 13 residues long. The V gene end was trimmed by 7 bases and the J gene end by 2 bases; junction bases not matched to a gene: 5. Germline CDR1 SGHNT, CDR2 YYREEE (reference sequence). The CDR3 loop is CASEGQPNTEAFF. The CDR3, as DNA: TGTGCCAGCGAGGGACAGCCCAACACTGAAGCTTTCTTT. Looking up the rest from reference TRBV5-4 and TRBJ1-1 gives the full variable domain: ETGVTQSPTHLIKTRGQQVTLRCSSQSGHNTVSWYQQALGQGPQFIFQYYREEENGRGNFPPRFSGLQFPNYSSELNVNALELDDSALYLCASEGQPNTEAFFGQGTRLTVV.

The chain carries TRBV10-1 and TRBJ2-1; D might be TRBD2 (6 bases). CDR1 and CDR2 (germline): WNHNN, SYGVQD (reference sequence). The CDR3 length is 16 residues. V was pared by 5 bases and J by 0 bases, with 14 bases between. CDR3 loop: CASSKYSGSSYNEQFF. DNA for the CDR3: TGCGCCAGCAGTAAATATAGCGGCAGCTCCTACAATGAGCAGTTCTTC.

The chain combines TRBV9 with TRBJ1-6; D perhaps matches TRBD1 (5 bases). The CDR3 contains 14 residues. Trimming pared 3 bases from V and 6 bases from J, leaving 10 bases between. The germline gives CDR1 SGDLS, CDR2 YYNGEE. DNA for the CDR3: TGTGCCAGCAGCGCACAGGCTGGTAATTCACCCCTCCACTTT. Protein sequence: CASSAQAGNSPLHF.

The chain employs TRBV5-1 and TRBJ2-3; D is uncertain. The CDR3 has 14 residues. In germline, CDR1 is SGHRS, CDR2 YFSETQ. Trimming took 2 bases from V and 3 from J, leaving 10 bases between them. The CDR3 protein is CASSFEEPTDTQYF. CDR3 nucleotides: TGCGCCAGCAGCTTTGAGGAACCTACAGATACGCAGTATTTT.

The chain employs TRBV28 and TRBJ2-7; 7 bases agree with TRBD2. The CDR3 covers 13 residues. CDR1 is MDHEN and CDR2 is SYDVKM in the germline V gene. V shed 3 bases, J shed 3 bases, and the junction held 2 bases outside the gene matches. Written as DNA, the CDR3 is TGTGCCAGCAGTTTCCGGACTAGCTACGAGCAGTACTTC. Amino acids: CASSFRTSYEQYF.

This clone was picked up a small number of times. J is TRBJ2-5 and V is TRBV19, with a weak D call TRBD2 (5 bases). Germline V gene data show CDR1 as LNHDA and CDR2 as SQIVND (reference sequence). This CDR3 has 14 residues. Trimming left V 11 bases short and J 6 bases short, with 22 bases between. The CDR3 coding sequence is TGTGCCGGAATAACACTAGGGTTGGGTAAGACCCAGTACTTC. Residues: CAGITLGLGKTQYF.

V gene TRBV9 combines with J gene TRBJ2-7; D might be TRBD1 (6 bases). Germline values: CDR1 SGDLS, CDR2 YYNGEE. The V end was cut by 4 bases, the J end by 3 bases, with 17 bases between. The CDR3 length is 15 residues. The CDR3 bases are TGTGCCAGCAGCTCTCAACCGGGACACCTCTACGAGCAGTACTTC. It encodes CASSSQPGHLYEQYF.

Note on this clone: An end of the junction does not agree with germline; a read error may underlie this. CDR3 residues: CSSSTGTSGGFTDTQYF. The CDR3 DNA is TGTTCCAGCAGCACTGGGACGTCCGGAGGGTTCACAGATACGCAGTATTTT. The rearrangement joins TRBV7-9 to TRBJ2-3; weak D call: TRBD2 (6 bases). Germline assignment: CDR1 SEHNR and CDR2 FQNEAQ (reference sequence). There are 17 residues in the CDR3.